This TCR beta chain was captured by sequencing in a study of cytomegalovirus exposure and HLA in healthy donors (TCRdb year 2017). Regarding the study in general: An earlier analysis of about 560 of the donors reported 276 Gb of sequence data and around 100 million unique TCR beta sequences obtained from about 180 million T cells. In the later analysis, no new phenotypic data were used to find candidate immune exposures; instead, reliance was placed on TCR beta sequences and their occurrence across donors. Besides the first cohort of 550 to 750 subjects, a separate validation cohort made up of 90 to 150 different subjects was used. Among about 360 genotyped donors of the cohort, an average of around 240,000 unique TCR beta nucleotide sequences were sequenced per donor, around 18% of them non-productive. To study patterns of TCR occurrence, a later analysis re-analyzed previously published TCR beta repertoires from just over 650 donors and added high-resolution HLA genotyping. Typing coverage varied by locus: about 620-640 donors for A, B, C, DRB1 and DQB1; 500 to 550 for DQA1; more than 600 for DPA1; roughly 450 for DPB1. Among the 398 genotyped donors, about 83% belonged to the genetic ancestry cluster associated with self-reported Caucasian donors. To decide whether each TCR beta V gene segment behaved as functional or pseudogenic, an earlier analysis of some 600 of the donors relied on high-throughput TCR beta sequencing. The study profiled the T cell repertoires of about 640 subjects by immunosequencing and related them to cytomegalovirus serostatus. To predict cytomegalovirus infection status, the study combined high-throughput TCR immunosequencing, statistical association of individual TCRs with disease status, and machine learning. The aim of the study was to test whether cataloging public T cell receptors could identify signatures of past pathogen exposure. A few DR-DQ haplotypes were treated as single units for association and clustering because of strong linkage in the cohort. In a later genetic analysis, genome-wide SNP genotypes for about three fifths of the 666 donors were used, and that subset was treated as a discovery cohort. Every discovery cohort repertoire had been produced on one sequencing platform. Alongside the repertoire data, information on donor age, sex, ethnicity and CMV serostatus was compiled. About 280 gigabases of sequencing data and around 88 million unique TCR sequences made up an early release that covered approximately 620 HLA-typed donors. Both class I and class II loci were covered by HLA typing, at four-digit resolution.

The cohort comprised 670 or so healthy bone marrow donors. All cohort members were sampled while nominally healthy, although unrecorded immune exposures were likely present. The donor tested CMV seronegative, placing the donor among the roughly 400 seronegative members of the cohort. A peripheral blood sample was collected from each donor, and TCR beta sequencing was performed on peripheral blood mononuclear cells. Genomic DNA was extracted from the blood cell samples with the Qiagen DNeasy Blood Extraction Kit. As concerns this clone: It lacks a known antigen. No base quality values were provided; no much bigger clone lies one nucleotide off.

Libraries came from the immunoSEQ multiplex PCR assay. For the multiplex PCR, a mixture combining 60 forward primers for TCR Vbeta segments and 13 reverse primers for TCR Jbeta segments was used. The CDR3 region of rearranged TCR beta genes was amplified from genomic DNA by a multiplex PCR assay. The Illumina HiSeq System was used to sequence the amplified TCR beta libraries as 87-base-pair reads. The original pipeline was this. A later analysis counted approximately 76 million unique TCR beta chains across the 666 repertoires, and 9.5 million to 11 million of these chains were shared by at least two donors. Raw reads were error-corrected and collapsed into unique sequences with a nearest-neighbor algorithm that merged closely related sequences to remove PCR and sequencing errors. To assign V, D and J gene segments, CDR3 sequences were aligned to IMGT reference sequences. For a sequence to be retained, a match of at least six nucleotides was required to both a V gene segment and a J gene segment. Rearrangements were called productive when the CDR3 lacked stop codons and stayed in frame with V and J; all others were non-productive. Following IMGT convention, CDR3 was defined as the stretch from the second conserved V-encoded cysteine up to the conserved J-encoded phenylalanine. The earlier analysis of fewer than 750 of the donors excluded sequences that lacked an unambiguous match to a single V gene segment. An earlier analysis of a few hundred of the donors classified V segments as functional when productive rearrangements were above 56.7% and as segregating when the standard deviation between donors was above 5%. A statistical classification framework was developed to diagnose cytomegalovirus status using the catalog of TCR beta chain sequences. A later analysis assigned V and J genes by comparing TCR nucleotide sequences with IMGT/GENE-DB human TR gene sequences. In a later analysis, CDR3 sequences and most-parsimonious VDJ recombination scenarios were assigned using the TCRdist pipeline. A later analysis defined each TCR beta chain by its CDR3 amino acid sequence plus V-gene family, and excluded reads lacking a unique V-gene family. In a later analysis, around 600 highly shared, low-generation-probability nucleotide sequences were removed to address suspected cross-contamination and a sequencing artifact. In a later analysis, a clonal expansion index for each public chain was calculated from normalized within-repertoire ranks of inferred template counts. In a later analysis, generation probabilities were computed using a VDJ recombination model fitted to out-of-frame rearrangements, and the results were checked against IGoR. In a later analysis, TCR-TCR, TCR-HLA and TCR-CMV co-occurrence was scored with hypergeometric tests, and a repertoire-size bias correction was applied to TCR pairs. To estimate false discovery rates, a later analysis permuted the HLA or CMV assignments 20 times. In a later analysis, co-occurring TCRs were grouped using DBSCAN, and TCRdist sequence similarity was added for clustering within HLA-allele-positive subsets. Repertoires with fewer than 30,000 or more than 120,000 public chains were left out of co-occurrence clustering, as were about 5 repertoires with anomalous nucleotide sharing. Drawn from immuneACCESS, this table holds only the in-frame rearrangements with V and J called that TCRdb kept. Clones are partly lost; checked studies trace under half to an unresolved V gene and leave the rest unexplained. The V and J calls and clone size were taken over from that table, and D and trimming were inferred from the DNA. This sample is represented by more than 110,000 clones; around 86% of them were singletons. The ten largest clones add up to 1.2% of the sample.

Findings and caveats that apply to the study as a whole: Because some donors lacked HLA typing at each locus, the association tests relied only on the typed subset. A later analysis associated some 17,000 TCR beta sequences with specific HLA alleles at a false discovery rate of 0.05. Roughly uniform sequencing depth across donors was assumed in presence/absence analyses, although this assumption may not hold. Because counts were too low, more than 15 rarely observed V segments, including chromosome 9 orphons, were excluded from the earlier analysis of 587 of the donors. The classifier was reported to diagnose cytomegalovirus status with high specificity and sensitivity in both the original cohort and the validation cohort. CMV serostatus was the only immune exposure information available for the cohort. A further reported finding was that TCR beta sequences accurately predicted the HLA-A and HLA-B alleles for most subjects in the first cohort. A later analysis found that HLA-associated TCR beta chains were more clonally expanded and had lower generation probabilities than equally common non-associated chains. Some IMGT-functional V segments, including TRBV6-2 and TRBV6-3, could not be told apart with the 87-base-pair reads, so those segments were excluded. Correlated functional status among segregating V segments might be attributable to linkage disequilibrium, but an unknown experimental factor could not be ruled out. A later analysis found that most CMV-associated TCR beta chains appeared HLA-restricted, with HLA associations seemingly driven largely by CMV exposure. Most TCR sequences were observed very rarely across donors, whereas some public TCRs were present in many individuals. A total of about 150 TCR beta chains were listed by the study as associated with cytomegalovirus. The authors suggested that the approach could potentially be generalized to other disease states and immunological phenotypes. In this cohort, only TCR beta chains were sequenced, and detectable features were limited by the absence of alpha or paired-chain data. A later analysis found that TCR association rates varied across HLA loci, with DRB1 alleles showing the most associated TCRs and HLA-C alleles the fewest. An association between a missense DCLRE1C variant and V-gene and J-gene trimming of TCR beta chains was found in a later genetic analysis and replicated in an independent cohort. In an earlier analysis of approximately 590 of the donors, most TCR beta V segments appeared in productive rearrangements about 90% or about 30% of the time, broadly matching IMGT annotations. According to a later analysis, parvovirus B19, influenza, CMV and Epstein-Barr virus appeared linked to several top co-occurrence clusters. Compared with the 666-donor mean, donors in an Asian-associated ancestry cluster had fewer N-insertions in productive TCRs, according to a later genetic analysis. A group of highly shared sequence variants was considered likely to be a technical artifact of the sequencing pipeline. When HLA alleles, especially DR and DQ, strongly co-occurred, attributing TCR associations to individual alleles was difficult. In vitro tests confirmed that three of the cytomegalovirus-associated TCR beta chains recognize cytomegalovirus antigens.

From a lookup of the germline V gene (reference sequence), CDR1 and CDR2 are SGHNT and YYREEE. From its cysteine to its phenylalanine, the CDR3 spans 13 amino acids. The sequence is cut down to CDR3 DNA, 39 bases in frame from base 1. V and J are truncated by 7 bases and 0 bases respectively, leaving an intervening sequence of 11 bases. This chain is built from TRBV5-4 and TRBJ2-7; the D gene is perhaps TRBD2, from 6 matching bases. This receptor was obtained from a female donor in good health and CMV-seronegative. Sequencing input: PBMCs. The DNA reads TGTGCCAGCCTAGCGCCGAGCTCCTACGAGCAGTACTTC. Its protein reads: CASLAPSSYEQYF.